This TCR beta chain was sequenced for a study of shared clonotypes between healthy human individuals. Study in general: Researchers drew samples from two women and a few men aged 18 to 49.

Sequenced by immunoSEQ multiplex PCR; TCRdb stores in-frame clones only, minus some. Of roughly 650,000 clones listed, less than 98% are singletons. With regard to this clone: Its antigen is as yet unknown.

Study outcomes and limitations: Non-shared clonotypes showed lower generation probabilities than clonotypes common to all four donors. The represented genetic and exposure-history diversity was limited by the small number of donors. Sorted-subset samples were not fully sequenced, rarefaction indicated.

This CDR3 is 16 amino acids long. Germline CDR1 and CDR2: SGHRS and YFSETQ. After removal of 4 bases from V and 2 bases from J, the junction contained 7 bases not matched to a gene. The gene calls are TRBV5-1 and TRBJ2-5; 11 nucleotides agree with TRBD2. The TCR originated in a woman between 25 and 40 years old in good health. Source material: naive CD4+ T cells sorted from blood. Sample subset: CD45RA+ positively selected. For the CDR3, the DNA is TGCGCCAGCAGCCTGACAGGGACTAGCGGACAAGAGACCCAGTACTTC. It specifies CASSLTGTSGQETQYF.